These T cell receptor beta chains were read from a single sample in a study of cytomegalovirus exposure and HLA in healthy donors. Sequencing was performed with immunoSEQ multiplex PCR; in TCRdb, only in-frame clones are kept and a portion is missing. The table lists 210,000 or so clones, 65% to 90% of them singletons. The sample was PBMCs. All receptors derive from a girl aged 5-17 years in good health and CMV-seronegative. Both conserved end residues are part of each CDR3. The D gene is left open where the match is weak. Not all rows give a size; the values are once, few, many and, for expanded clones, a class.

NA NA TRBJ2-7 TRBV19 CASSFSWAADAYEQYF TGTGCCAGTAGTTTTTCTTGGGCCGCAGATGCCTACGAGCAGTACTTC
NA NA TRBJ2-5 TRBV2 CASRTLGGPGRETQYF TGTGCCAGCAGGACCCTGGGGGGGCCGGGTAGGGAGACCCAGTACTTC
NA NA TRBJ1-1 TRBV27 CASSFAGNTEAFF TGTGCCAGCAGTTTTGCGGGGAACACTGAAGCTTTCTTT
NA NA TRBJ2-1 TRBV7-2 CASSGRVSSYNEQFF TGTGCCAGCAGCGGTAGAGTGAGCTCCTACAATGAGCAGTTCTTC
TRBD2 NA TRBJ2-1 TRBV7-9 CASSSPLARGGPDNEQFF TGTGCCAGCAGCTCACCCCTTGCCCGGGGGGGCCCGGACAATGAGCAGTTCTTC
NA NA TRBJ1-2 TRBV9 CASSVGGEGYTF TGTGCCAGCAGCGTAGGTGGTGAGGGCTACACCTTC
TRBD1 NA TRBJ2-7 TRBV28 CASSSPGQKPYEQYF TGTGCCAGCAGTTCGCCGGGACAGAAACCCTACGAGCAGTACTTC
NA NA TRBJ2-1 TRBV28 CASNNIYYNEQFF TGTGCCAGCAACAATATTTATTACAATGAGCAGTTCTTC
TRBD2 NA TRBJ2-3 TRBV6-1 CASFEPGGPSDTQYF TGTGCCAGCTTTGAACCGGGAGGGCCTTCAGATACGCAGTATTTT
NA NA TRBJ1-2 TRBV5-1 CASSLGQGSRYGYTF TGCGCCAGCAGCTTGGGGCAGGGGAGTAGGTATGGCTACACCTTC
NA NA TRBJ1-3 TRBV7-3 CASSLGGGFSGNTIYF TGTGCCAGCAGCTTAGGGGGGGGATTCTCTGGAAACACCATATATTTT
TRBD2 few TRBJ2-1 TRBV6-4 CASSEAGGYNEQFF TGTGCCAGCAGTGAAGCGGGAGGGTACAATGAGCAGTTCTTC
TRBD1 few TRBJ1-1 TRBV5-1 CASSLSGGGTFF TGCGCCAGCAGCTTATCAGGGGGCGGAACTTTCTTT
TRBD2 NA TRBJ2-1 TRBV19 CASSRLAGIRDEQFF TGTGCCAGTAGTAGACTAGCGGGGATCCGGGATGAGCAGTTCTTC
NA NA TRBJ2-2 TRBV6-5 CASVRGNPNTGELFF TGTGCCAGCGTTCGGGGTAATCCCAACACCGGGGAGCTGTTTTTT
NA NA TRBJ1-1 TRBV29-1 CSVGGQRNTEAFF TGCAGCGTGGGTGGACAGAGGAACACTGAAGCTTTCTTT
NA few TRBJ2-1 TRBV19 CASIGDVEQFF TGTGCCAGTATAGGGGATGTTGAGCAGTTCTTC
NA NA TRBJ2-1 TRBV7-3 CASSLDGALVNEQFF TGTGCCAGCAGCTTAGACGGAGCGCTTGTGAATGAGCAGTTCTTC
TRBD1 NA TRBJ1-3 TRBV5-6 CASSTRTGAYGNTIYF TGTGCCAGCAGCACAAGAACAGGGGCGTATGGAAACACCATATATTTT
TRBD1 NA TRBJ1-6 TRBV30 CAWSVGSAGGGSPLHF TGTGCCTGGAGTGTAGGGTCTGCAGGGGGCGGATCACCCCTCCACTTT
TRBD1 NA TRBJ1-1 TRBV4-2 CASSQVTGENTEAFF TGTGCCAGCAGCCAAGTGACAGGGGAGAACACTGAAGCTTTCTTT
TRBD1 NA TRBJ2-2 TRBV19 CASSLGQGIAGELFF TGTGCCAGTAGCTTGGGACAGGGGATAGCCGGGGAGCTGTTTTTT
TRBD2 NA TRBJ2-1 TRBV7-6 CASSPSGSGLNEQFF TGTGCCAGCAGCCCTAGCGGGAGTGGTTTAAATGAGCAGTTCTTC
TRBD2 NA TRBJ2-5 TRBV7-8 CASSWALAAPETQYF TGTGCCAGCAGCTGGGCACTAGCGGCGCCCGAGACCCAGTACTTC
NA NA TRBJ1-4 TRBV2 CASSEERGEGEKLFF TGTGCCAGCAGTGAAGAGCGGGGGGAAGGAGAAAAACTGTTTTTT
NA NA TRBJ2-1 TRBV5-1 CASSRLSSSYNEQFF TGCGCCAGCTCGCGCCTTTCGAGCTCCTACAATGAGCAGTTCTTC
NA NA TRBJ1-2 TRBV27 CASRDVRSVYGYTF TGTGCCAGCAGAGATGTCAGGTCTGTCTATGGCTACACCTTC
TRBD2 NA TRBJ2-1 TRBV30 CAWRYLAGDYNEQFF TGTGCCTGGAGATACTTAGCGGGGGACTACAATGAGCAGTTCTTC
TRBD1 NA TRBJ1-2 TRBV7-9 CASGGTGVGYTF TGTGCCAGCGGGGGGACAGGGGTAGGCTACACCTTC
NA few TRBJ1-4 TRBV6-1 CASSLQSTNEKLFF TGTGCCAGCAGTTTACAGTCAACTAATGAAAAACTGTTTTTT
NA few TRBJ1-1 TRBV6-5 CASSYIDSYTEAFF TGTGCCAGCAGTTACATTGACAGCTACACTGAAGCTTTCTTT
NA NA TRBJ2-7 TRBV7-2 CASSRIRGAGEQYF TGTGCCAGCTCCCGAATAAGGGGCGCGGGGGAGCAGTACTTC
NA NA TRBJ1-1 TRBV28 CASRGQLNTEAFF TGTGCCAGCAGAGGACAGCTGAACACTGAAGCTTTCTTT
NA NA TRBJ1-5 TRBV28 CASSWRGRQDQPQHF TGTGCCAGCAGTTGGCGAGGTCGGCAAGATCAGCCCCAGCATTTT
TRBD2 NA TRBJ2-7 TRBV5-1 CASSLSGLVDEQYF TGCGCCAGCAGCTTGTCAGGACTAGTGGACGAGCAGTACTTC
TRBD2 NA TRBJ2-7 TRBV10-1 CASSDGGGAYEQYF TGCGCCAGCAGTGACGGTGGGGGGGCCTACGAGCAGTACTTC
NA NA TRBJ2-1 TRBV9 CASSVVDNNEQFF TGTGCCAGCAGCGTAGTAGATAACAATGAGCAGTTCTTC